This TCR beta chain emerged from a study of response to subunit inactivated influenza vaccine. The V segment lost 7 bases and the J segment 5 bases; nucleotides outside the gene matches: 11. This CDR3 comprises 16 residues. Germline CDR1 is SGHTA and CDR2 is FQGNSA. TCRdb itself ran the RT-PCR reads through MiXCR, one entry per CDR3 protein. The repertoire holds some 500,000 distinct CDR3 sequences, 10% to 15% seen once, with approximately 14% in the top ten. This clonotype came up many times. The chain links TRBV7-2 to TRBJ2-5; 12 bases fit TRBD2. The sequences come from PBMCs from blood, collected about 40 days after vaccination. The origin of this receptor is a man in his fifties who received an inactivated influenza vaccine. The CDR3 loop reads CASTPSSGGAMETQYF. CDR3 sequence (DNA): TGTGCCAGCACCCCATCTAGCGGGGGGGCTATGGAGACCCAGTACTTC.